Listed here are 3 T cell receptor beta chains from one sample, sequenced in a study of control samples from healthy donors and cancer patients. The repertoire was sequenced with immunoSEQ multiplex PCR; TCRdb's copy has only in-frame clones and lacks some. The table records about 90,000 clones, more than 85% of them present only once. The sample comprised blood. All receptors derive from a woman in her twenties or thirties in good health.

J is TRBJ2-3 and V is TRBV6-1; possibly TRBD2 for D (6 bases). The CDR3 totals 14 residues. Germline-derived CDR1 and CDR2 are MNHNS and SASEGT. Trimming cost V 1 base and J 4 bases, with 9 bases left between them. In DNA form, the CDR3 reads TGTGCCAGCAGTGAAGGAAGCGGGTCAGATACGCAGTATTTT. It yields the protein CASSEGSGSDTQYF.

The J gene is TRBJ1-3, the V gene TRBV23-1; no clear D gene. TRBV23-1 is filed as an ORF, its function uncertain. The CDR3 length is 16 residues. Deletions cut 0 bases from V and 0 bases from J, with 9 bases between. In nucleotides, the CDR3 is TGCGCCAGCAGTCAATCCCCAGGCCACTCTGGAAACACCATATATTTT. This sequence encodes CASSQSPGHSGNTIYF.

The chain combines TRBV20-1 with TRBJ1-2, with 8 nucleotides matching TRBD1. The CDR3 spans 11 residues. Germline loops: CDR1 DFQATT, CDR2 SNEGSKA (reference sequence). The CDR3 region has the DNA TGCACCGCGGACAGGGCCTATGGCTACACCTTC. This encodes CTADRAYGYTF.